This T cell receptor (beta chain) was sequenced during a study of shared clonotypes between healthy human individuals. Trimming removed 2 bases from V and 3 bases from J, with 20 bases in between. Germline V gene data show CDR1 as GTSNPN and CDR2 as SVGIG (reference sequence). The CDR3 runs 17 residues. Measured with immunoSEQ multiplex PCR; TCRdb has only the in-frame clones, and not every one. The sample records around 1.9 million clones, about 93% being singletons. The naive CD8 subset, CD45RO-negative cells positively selected for CCR7, excluded terminally differentiated effector memory CD45RA+ cells.

The rearrangement links TRBV30 to TRBJ2-1; D tentatively reads TRBD1 or TRBD2 (6 bases each). The TCR comes from a man aged 18-30 years in good health. Some clones in this sample may be carry-over from other donors' samples. Sequencing input: naive CD8+ T cells from PBMCs. CDR3 loop: CAWSPKGSRGDYNEQFF. CDR3 bases: TGTGCCTGGAGTCCTAAAGGTTCAAGGGGGGACTACAATGAGCAGTTCTTC. The variable domain in full, with the rest retrieved from reference TRBV30 and TRBJ2-1, is SQTIHQWPATLVQPVGSPLSLECTVEGTSNPNLYWYRQAAGRGLQLLFYSVGIGQISSEVPQNLSASRPQDRQFILSSKKLLLSDSGFYLCAWSPKGSRGDYNEQFFGPGTRLTVL.